This T cell receptor beta chain derives from a study of radiation and T cells in renal cell carcinoma. Study outcomes and limitations: No pretreatment tumor biopsies were available for baseline clonotypes.

The time point is: blood 2 weeks post-SBRT. Specified treatment: 15 Gy SBRT to primary tumor, nephrectomy 4 weeks later. With regard to this clone: No antigen is known for it.

Profiled with immunoSEQ multiplex PCR; TCRdb holds only in-frame clones, not every one. The sample contains 150,000 to 190,000 clones, roughly 90% of which appear only once. The specimen comprised blood, sampled from a patient whose treatment included radiotherapy and nephrectomy. This TCR was sampled from a woman in her forties or fifties with renal cell carcinoma.

CDR3 region: CAWNTGVHSPLHF. CDR3 in DNA: TGTGCCTGGAATACTGGGGTTCATTCACCCCTCCACTTT. The chain links TRBV30 to TRBJ1-6; D unresolved. V was pared by 4 bases and J by 8 bases, with 12 bases between. Germline V gene lookup returns CDR1 GTSNPN and CDR2 SVGIG (reference sequence). CDR3 length: 13 amino acids. Full variable domain (outside the CDR3, taken from reference TRBV30 and TRBJ1-6): SQTIHQWPATLVQPVGSPLSLECTVEGTSNPNLYWYRQAAGRGLQLLFYSVGIGQISSEVPQNLSASRPQDRQFILSSKKLLLSDSGFYLCAWNTGVHSPLHFGNGTRLTVT.